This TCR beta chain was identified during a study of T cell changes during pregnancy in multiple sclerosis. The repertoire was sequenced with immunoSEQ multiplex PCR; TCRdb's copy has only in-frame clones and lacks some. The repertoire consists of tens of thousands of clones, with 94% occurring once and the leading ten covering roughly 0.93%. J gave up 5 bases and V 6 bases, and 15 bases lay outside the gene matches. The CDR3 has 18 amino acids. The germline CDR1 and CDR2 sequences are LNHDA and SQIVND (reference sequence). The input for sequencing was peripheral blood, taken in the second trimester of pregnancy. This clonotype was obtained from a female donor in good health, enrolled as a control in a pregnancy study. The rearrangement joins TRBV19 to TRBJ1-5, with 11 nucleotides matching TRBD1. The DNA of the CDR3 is TGTGCCAGTAGGAAGGGGTCGGACAGGGGGCGCTTCTATCAGCCCCAGCATTTT. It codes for CASRKGSDRGRFYQPQHF.